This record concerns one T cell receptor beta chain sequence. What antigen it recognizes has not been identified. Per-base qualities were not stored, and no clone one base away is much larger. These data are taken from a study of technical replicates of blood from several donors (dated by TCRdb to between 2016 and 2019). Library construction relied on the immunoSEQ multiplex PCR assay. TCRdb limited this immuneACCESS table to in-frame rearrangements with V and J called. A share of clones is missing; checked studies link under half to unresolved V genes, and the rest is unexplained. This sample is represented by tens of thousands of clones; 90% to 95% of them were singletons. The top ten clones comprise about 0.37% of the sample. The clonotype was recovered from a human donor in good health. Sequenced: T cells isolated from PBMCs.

This receptor carries the CDR3 CASSPNSYNEQFF. The DNA sequence reads TGTGCCAGCAGCCCCAACTCGTACAATGAGCAGTTCTTC. Recombination linked TRBV13 to TRBJ2-1; no D gene call is confident. The CDR3, cysteine through phenylalanine, is 13 amino acids long. This entry keeps only the CDR3 DNA: 39 bases, framed from base 1. Cut back by 5 bases and 4 bases, the V and J ends lie 9 bases apart. From a lookup of the germline V gene (reference sequence), CDR1 and CDR2 are PRHDT and FYEKMQ. The CDR3 plus the reference TRBV13 and TRBJ2-1 genes for the other parts give the full variable domain: AAGVIQSPRHLIKEKRETATLKCYPIPRHDTVYWYQQGPGQDPQFLISFYEKMQSDKGSIPDRFSAQQFSDYHSELNMSSLELGDSALYFCASSPNSYNEQFFGPGTRLTVL.